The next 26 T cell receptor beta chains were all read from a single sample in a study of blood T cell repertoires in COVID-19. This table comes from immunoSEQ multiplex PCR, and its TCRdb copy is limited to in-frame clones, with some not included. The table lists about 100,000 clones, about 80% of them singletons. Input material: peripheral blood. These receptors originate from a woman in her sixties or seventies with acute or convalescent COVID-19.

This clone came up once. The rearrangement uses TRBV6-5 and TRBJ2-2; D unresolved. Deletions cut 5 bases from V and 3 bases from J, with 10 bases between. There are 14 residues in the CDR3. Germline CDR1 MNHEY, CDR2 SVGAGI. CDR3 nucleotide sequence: TGTGCCAGCAGTCCAAACAGAGACACCGGGGAGCTGTTTTTT. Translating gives CASSPNRDTGELFF.

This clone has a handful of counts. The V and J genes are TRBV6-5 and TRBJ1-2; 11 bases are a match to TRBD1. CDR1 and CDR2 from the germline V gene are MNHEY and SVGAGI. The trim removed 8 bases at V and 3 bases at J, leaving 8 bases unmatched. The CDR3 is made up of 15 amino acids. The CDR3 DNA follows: TGTGCCAGCGGCGACCGGGACAGGGGGGACTATGGCTACACCTTC. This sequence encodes CASGDRDRGDYGYTF.

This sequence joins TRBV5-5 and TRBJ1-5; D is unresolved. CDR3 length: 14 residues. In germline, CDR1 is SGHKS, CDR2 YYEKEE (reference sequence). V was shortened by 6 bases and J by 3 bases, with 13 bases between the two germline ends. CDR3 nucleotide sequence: TGTGCCAGCAACTACATCGGGGACAATCAGCCCCAGCATTTT. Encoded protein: CASNYIGDNQPQHF.

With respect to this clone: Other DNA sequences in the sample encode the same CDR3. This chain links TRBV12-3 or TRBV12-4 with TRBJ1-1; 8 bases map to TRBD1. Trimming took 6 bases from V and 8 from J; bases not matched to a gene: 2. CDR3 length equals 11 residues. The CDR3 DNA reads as TGTGCCAGCAGCAGGGGGCCCGAAGCTTTCTTT. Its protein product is CASSRGPEAFF.

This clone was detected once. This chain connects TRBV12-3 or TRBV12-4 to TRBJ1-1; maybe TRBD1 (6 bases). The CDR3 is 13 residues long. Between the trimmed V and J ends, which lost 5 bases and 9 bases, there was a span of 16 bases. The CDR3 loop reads CASSAVRGGKAFF. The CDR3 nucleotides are TGTGCCAGCAGTGCTGTTCGAGGGGGAAAAGCTTTCTTT.

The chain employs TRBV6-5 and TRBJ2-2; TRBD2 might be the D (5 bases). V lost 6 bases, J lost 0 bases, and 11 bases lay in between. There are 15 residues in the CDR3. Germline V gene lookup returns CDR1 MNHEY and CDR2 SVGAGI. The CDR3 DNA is TGTGCCAGCAGCCGCGGAGGTGCGAACACCGGGGAGCTGTTTTTT. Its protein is CASSRGGANTGELFF.

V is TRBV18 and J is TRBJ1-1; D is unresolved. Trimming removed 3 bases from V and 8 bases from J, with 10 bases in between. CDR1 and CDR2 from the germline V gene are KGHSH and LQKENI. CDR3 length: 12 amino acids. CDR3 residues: CASSPLSTEAFF. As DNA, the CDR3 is TGTGCCAGCTCACCGCTTAGTACCGAAGCTTTCTTT.

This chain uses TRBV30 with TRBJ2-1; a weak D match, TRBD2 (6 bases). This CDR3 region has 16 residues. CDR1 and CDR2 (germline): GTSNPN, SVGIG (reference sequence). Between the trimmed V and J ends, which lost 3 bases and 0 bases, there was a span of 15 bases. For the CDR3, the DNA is TGTGCCTGGAGCAACCCTAGCGAAAGCTCCTACAATGAGCAGTTCTTC. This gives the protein CAWSNPSESSYNEQFF. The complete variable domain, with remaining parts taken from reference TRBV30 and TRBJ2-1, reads SQTIHQWPATLVQPVGSPLSLECTVEGTSNPNLYWYRQAAGRGLQLLFYSVGIGQISSEVPQNLSASRPQDRQFILSSKKLLLSDSGFYLCAWSNPSESSYNEQFFGPGTRLTVL.

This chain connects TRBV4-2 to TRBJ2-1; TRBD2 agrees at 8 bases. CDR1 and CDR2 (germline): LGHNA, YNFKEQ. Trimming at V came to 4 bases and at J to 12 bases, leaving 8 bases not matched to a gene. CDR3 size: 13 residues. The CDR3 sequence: CASSPNQREMQFF. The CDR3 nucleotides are TGTGCCAGCAGCCCCAACCAGCGGGAGATGCAGTTCTTC.

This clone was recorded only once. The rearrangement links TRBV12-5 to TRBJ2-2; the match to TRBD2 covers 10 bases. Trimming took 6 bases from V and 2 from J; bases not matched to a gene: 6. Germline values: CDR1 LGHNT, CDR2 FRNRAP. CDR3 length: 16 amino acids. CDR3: CASGITSGTNTGELFF. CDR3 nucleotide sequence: TGTGCTAGTGGCATTACTAGCGGGACCAACACCGGGGAGCTGTTTTTT. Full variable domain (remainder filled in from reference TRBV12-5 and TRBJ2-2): DARVTQTPRHKVTEMGQEVTMRCQPILGHNTVFWYRQTMMQGLELLAYFRNRAPLDDSGMPKDRFSAEMPDATLATLKIQPSEPRDSAVYFCASGITSGTNTGELFFGEGSRLTVL.

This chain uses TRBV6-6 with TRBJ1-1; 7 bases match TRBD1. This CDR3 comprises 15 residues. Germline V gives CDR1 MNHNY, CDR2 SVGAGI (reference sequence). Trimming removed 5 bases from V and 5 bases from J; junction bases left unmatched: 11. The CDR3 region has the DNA TGTGCCAGCAGTACAAAAAGACAGGGCAGGACTGAAGCTTTCTTT. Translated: CASSTKRQGRTEAFF.

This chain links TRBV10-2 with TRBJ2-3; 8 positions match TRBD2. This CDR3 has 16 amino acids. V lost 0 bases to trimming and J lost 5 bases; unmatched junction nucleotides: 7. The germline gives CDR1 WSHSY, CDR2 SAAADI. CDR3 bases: TGCGCCAGCAGTGAGTCCGGGGCGGGGGGTAAAGATACGCAGTATTTT. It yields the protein CASSESGAGGKDTQYF.

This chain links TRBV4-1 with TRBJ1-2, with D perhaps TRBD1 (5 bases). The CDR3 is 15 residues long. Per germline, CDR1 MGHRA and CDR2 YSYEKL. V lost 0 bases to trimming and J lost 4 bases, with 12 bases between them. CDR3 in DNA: TGCGCCAGCAGCCAAGAGGAGGGACCTACCTATGGCTACACCTTC. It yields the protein CASSQEEGPTYGYTF.

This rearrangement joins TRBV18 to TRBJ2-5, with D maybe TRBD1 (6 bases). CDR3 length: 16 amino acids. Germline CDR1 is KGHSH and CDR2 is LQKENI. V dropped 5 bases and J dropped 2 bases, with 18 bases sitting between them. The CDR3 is CASSTWTVQKQETQYF. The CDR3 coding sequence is TGTGCCAGCTCAACCTGGACAGTCCAAAAACAAGAGACCCAGTACTTC.

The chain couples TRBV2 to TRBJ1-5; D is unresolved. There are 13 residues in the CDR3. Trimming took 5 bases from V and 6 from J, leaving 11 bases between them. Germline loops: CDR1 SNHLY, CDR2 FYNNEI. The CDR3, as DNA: TGTGCCAGCAGTTCGGGGTACGGTCAGCCCCAGCATTTT. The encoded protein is CASSSGYGQPQHF.

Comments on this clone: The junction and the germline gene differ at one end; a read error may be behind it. The CDR3 coding sequence is TGTGCCAGCAGCTTGGAAACAGGCTCTAGAAACACCATATATTTT. It translates to CASSLETGSRNTIYF. The V gene is TRBV5-6, the J gene TRBJ1-3, with a tentative D call TRBD1 (5 bases). The CDR3 covers 15 residues. In germline, CDR1 is SGHDT, CDR2 YYEEEE.

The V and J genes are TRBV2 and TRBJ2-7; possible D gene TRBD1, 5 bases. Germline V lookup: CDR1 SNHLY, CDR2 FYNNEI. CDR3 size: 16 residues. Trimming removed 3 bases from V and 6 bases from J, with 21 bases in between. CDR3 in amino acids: CASSDWPGPSLGEQYV. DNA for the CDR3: TGTGCCAGCAGTGATTGGCCAGGGCCCTCACTCGGCGAGCAGTACGTC.

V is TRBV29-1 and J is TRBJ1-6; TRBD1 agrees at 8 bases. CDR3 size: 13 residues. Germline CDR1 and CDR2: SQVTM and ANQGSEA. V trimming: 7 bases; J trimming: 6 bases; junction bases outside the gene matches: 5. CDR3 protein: CSARTGTNSPLHF. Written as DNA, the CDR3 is TGCAGCGCCCGGACAGGGACTAATTCACCCCTCCACTTT. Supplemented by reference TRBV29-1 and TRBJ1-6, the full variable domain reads SAVISQKPSRDICQRGTSLTIQCQVDSQVTMMFWYRQQPGQSLTLIATANQGSEATYESGFVIDKFPISRPNLTFSTLTVSNMSPEDSSIYLCSARTGTNSPLHFGNGTRLTVT.

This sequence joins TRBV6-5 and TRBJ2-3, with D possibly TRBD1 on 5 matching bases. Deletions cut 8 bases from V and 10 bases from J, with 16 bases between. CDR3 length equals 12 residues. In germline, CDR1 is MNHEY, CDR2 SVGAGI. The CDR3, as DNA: TGTGCCAGCGACCAGCAAGGGGTTGCGCAGTATTTT. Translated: CASDQQGVAQYF.

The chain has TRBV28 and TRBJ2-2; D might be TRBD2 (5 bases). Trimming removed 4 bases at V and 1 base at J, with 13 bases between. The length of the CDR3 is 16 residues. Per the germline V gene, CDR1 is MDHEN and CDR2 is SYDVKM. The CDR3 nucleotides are TGTGCCAGCAGTTCCCCAGCCGGGAAGAACACCGGGGAGCTGTTTTTT. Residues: CASSSPAGKNTGELFF.

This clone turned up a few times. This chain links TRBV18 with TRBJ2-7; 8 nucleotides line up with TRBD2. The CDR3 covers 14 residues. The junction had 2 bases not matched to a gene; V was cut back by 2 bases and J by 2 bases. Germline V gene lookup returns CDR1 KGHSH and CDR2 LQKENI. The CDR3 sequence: CASSPGTSTYEQYV. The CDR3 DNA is TGTGCCAGCTCACCAGGGACTAGTACCTACGAGCAGTACGTC.

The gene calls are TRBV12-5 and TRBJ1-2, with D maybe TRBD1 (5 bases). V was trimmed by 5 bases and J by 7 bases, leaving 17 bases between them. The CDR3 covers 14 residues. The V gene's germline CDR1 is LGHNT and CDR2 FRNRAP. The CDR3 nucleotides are TGTGCTAGTGGTCCCGCCGCTGGGGGAGGTGGCTACACCTTC. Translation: CASGPAAGGGGYTF.

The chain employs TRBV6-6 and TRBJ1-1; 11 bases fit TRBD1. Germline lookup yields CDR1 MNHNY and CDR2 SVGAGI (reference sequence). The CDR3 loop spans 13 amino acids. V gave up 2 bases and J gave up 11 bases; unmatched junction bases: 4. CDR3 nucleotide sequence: TGTGCCAGCAGTTACGGACAGGGGGCGGAGGCTTTCTTT. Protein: CASSYGQGAEAFF.

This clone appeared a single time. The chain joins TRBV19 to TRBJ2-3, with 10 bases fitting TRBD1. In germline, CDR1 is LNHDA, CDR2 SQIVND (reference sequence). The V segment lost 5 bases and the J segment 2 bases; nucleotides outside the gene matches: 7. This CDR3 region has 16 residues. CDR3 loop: CASSPTGGWTTDTQYF. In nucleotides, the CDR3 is TGTGCCAGTAGTCCGACAGGGGGCTGGACCACAGATACGCAGTATTTT. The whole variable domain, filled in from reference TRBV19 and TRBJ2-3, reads DGGITQSPKYLFRKEGQNVTLSCEQNLNHDAMYWYRQDPGQGLRLIYYSQIVNDFQKGDIAEGYSVSREKKESFPLTVTSAQKNPTAFYLCASSPTGGWTTDTQYFGPGTRLTVL.

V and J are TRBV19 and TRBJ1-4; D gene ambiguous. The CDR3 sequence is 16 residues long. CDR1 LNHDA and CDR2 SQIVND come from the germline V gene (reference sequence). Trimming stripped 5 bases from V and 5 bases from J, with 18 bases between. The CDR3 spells CASSLTATSGNEKLFF. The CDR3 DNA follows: TGTGCCAGTAGTCTGACTGCAACCTCCGGCAATGAAAAACTGTTTTTT.

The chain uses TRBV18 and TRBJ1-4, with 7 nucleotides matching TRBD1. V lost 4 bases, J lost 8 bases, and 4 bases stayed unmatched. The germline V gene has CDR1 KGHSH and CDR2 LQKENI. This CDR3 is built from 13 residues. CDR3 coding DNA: TGTGCCAGCTCACTCCGGGACAGAGAAAAACTGTTTTTT. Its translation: CASSLRDREKLFF. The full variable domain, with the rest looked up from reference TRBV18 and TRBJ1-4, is NAGVMQNPRHLVRRRGQEARLRCSPMKGHSHVYWYRQLPEEGLKFMVYLQKENIIDESGMPKERFSAEFPKEGPSILRIQQVVRGDSAAYFCASSLRDREKLFFGSGTQLSVL.